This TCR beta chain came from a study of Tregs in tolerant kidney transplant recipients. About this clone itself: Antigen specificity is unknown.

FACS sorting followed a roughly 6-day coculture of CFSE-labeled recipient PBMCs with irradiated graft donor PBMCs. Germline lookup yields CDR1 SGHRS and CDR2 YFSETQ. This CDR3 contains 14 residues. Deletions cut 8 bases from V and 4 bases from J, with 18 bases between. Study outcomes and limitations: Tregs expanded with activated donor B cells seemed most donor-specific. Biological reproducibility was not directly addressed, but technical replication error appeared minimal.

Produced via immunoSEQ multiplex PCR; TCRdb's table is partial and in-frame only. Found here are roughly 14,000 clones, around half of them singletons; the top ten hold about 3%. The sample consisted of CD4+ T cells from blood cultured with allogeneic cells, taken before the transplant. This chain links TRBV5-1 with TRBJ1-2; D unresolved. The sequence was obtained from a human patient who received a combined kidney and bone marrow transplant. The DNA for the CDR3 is TGCGCCAGTAGGGAGGACGGTGGGATCTATGGCTACACCTTC. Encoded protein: CASREDGGIYGYTF.